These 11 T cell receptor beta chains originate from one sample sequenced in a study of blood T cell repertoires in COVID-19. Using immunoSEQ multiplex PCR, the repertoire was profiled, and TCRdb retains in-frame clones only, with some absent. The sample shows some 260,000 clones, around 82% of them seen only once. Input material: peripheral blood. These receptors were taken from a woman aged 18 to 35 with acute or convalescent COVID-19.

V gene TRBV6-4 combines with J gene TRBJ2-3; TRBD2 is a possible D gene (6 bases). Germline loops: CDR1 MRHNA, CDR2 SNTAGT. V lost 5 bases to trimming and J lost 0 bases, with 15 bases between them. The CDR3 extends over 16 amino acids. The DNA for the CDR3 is TGTGCCAGCAGTCCGCGTTTGGGGGGAAGCACAGATACGCAGTATTTT. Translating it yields CASSPRLGGSTDTQYF.

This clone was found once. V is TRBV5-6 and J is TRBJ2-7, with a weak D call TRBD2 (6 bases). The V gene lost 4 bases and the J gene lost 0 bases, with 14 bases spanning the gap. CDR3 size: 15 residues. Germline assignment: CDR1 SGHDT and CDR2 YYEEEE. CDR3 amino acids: CASSPLGGSSYEQYF. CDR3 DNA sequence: TGTGCCAGCAGCCCCCTGGGGGGTTCCTCCTACGAGCAGTACTTC.

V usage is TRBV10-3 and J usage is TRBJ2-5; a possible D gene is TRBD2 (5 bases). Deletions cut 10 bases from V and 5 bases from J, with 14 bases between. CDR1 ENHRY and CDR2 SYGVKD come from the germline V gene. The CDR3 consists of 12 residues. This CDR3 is CATSDQRETQYF. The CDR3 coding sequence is TGTGCCACCTCGGACCAGCGGGAGACCCAGTACTTC.

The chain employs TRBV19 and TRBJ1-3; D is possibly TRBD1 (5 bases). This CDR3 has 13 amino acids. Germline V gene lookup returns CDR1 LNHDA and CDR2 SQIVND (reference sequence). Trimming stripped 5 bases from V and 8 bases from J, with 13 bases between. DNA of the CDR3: TGTGCCAGTAGTTCCCAGGGAATATACACCATATATTTT. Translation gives CASSSQGIYTIYF.

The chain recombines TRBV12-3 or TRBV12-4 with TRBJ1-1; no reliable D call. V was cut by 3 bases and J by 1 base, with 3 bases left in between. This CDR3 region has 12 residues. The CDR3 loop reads CASSFGNTEAFF. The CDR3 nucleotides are TGTGCCAGCAGTTTCGGGAACACTGAAGCTTTCTTT.

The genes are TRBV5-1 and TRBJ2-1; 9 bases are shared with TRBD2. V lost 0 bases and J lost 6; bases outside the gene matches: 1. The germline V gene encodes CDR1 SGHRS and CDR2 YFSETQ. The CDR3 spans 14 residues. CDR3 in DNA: TGCGCCAGCAGCTTGGCTAGCGGGACCAATGAGCAGTTCTTC. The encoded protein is CASSLASGTNEQFF.

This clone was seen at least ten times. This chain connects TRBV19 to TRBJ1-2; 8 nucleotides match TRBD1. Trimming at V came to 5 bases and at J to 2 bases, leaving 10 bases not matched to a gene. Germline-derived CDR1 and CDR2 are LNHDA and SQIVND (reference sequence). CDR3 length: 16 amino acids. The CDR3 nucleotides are TGTGCCAGTAGTTATTCGAGTGGGACAGGAAACTATGGCTACACCTTC. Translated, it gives CASSYSSGTGNYGYTF.

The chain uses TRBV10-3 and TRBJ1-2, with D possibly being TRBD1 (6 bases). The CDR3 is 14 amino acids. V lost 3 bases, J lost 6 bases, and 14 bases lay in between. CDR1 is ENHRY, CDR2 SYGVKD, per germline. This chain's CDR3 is CAISELPHRDGYTF. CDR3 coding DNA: TGTGCCATCAGTGAACTTCCGCACAGGGATGGCTACACCTTC.

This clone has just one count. For the CDR3, the DNA is TGTGCCAGCAGCTTGGGGCAGCAAGAGACCCAGTACTTC. Protein product: CASSLGQQETQYF. The chain employs TRBV7-2 and TRBJ2-5; D is possibly TRBD1 (5 bases). The CDR3 is made up of 13 amino acids. Germline CDR1 SGHTA, CDR2 FQGNSA. The V gene lost 3 bases and the J gene lost 2 bases, with 7 bases spanning the gap.

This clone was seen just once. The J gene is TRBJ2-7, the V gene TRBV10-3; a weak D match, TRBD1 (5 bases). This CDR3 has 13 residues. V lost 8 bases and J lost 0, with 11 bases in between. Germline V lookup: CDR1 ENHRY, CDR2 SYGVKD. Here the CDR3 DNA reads TGTGCCATCCAGACAGAGCTCTCCTACGAGCAGTACTTC. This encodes CAIQTELSYEQYF.

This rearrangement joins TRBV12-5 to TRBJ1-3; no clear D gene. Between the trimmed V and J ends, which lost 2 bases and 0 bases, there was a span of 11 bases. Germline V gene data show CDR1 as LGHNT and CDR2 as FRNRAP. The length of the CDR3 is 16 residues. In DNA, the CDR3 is TGTGCTAGTGGTTTGTCCGGGGTGTACTCTGGAAACACCATATATTTT. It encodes CASGLSGVYSGNTIYF.